This entry concerns a single T cell receptor beta chain. No antigen is known for it. No clone much larger than this one lies a single base away; base qualities are absent. This entry belongs to a study of T cell responses to AZD1222 COVID-19 vaccine (dated by TCRdb to the early 2020s). In the study overall: Because spike-specific TCR depth and breadth did not differ between the two schedules, AZD1222 recipients who got a second dose at roughly 4 weeks were pooled with those who got a second dose at roughly 12 weeks. Trial participants were enrolled by age into subgroups of 18-55, 56-69 and 70-plus years, and around 150, 29 and 61 TCR-sequenced participants, respectively, were included in these subgroups. A total of over 230 trial participants underwent TCR sequencing, of whom about 210 had received two doses of AZD1222 and about 26 had received two doses of the MenACWY control vaccine.

The label giving this sample's time point can be read as: baseline before first vaccination. Vaccinee samples were obtained from the UK trials COV001 and COV002, which included a single-blind randomized controlled phase 2/3 trial of AZD1222 (ChAdOx1 nCoV-19) in healthy adults. For TCRbeta chain sequencing, PBMC samples from trial participants were taken at day 0 and at day 28 after the second dose. Points the paper makes about the study in general: Only 5 to 7 AZD1222 recipients were SARS-CoV-2 seropositive at baseline, limiting conclusions about previously exposed vaccinees. CD4 TCRs associated with the vaccine covered the entire spike protein, and the dominant responses were in regions 160-218 and 743-854. Spike-specific TCR breadth and depth rose significantly after two AZD1222 doses compared with day 0 and with MenACWY recipients. Most participants were white British and females outnumbered males, and the authors suggested that clonal diversity may have been underestimated. The 56-69-year group was small, and its depth increase did not reach significance, likely because of low power. Because no day 14 peak-response samples were available, repertoires were characterized only after the peak T cell response. Reportedly, almost half of the unique spike-specific TCRs recognized epitopes lying outside the regions that are mutated in the B.1.351 and B.1.1.7 variants.

The germline V gene encodes CDR1 SEHNR and CDR2 FQNEAQ (reference sequence). After removal of 6 bases from V and 1 base from J, the junction retains 7 bases not matched to a gene. From its cysteine to its phenylalanine, the CDR3 spans 15 amino acids. The retained sequence is limited to the CDR3, 45 bases, with the frame set at the first base. The CDR3 regions of human TCRbeta chains were analyzed by immunosequencing. Turning to the authors' computational methods: Repertoire TCRs were matched against a reference library of SARS-CoV-2-specific TCRs generated with the MIRA antigen-specificity platform. Breadth meant the fraction of unique TCRs that were SARS-CoV-2-associated, whereas depth meant the fraction of total T cells that were SARS-CoV-2-associated. Using the MIRA data, every spike-specific TCR was mapped to the spike region that the TCR reacted to and assigned to either a CD4 or a CD8 class. Log10-transformed breadth and depth values were compared by one-way ANOVA with Sidak's multiple comparisons tests. TCRdb holds this immuneACCESS table with in-frame rearrangements only. Some clones are missing; in checked studies, unresolved V genes explain under half, and the rest has no known cause. The D gene and trimming were derived from the DNA, and the V and J assignments and clone size from that table. Here the sample has 130,000 or so clones; 90% occur a single time. The top ten clonotypes cover 6% to 9% of the sample.

The rearrangement combines TRBV7-9 with TRBJ2-3, with 7 middle bases fitting TRBD1. This specimen was peripheral blood, taken on day 0 of AZD1222 vaccination. This clonotype was obtained from an adult in good health. The CDR3 has the sequence CASSYKGAGTDTQYF. The DNA sequence is as follows: TGTGCCAGCAGTTATAAGGGGGCGGGCACAGATACGCAGTATTTT.